These 5 T cell receptor beta chains were all obtained from the same sample, sequenced in a study of T cell repertoires in cytomegalovirus infection. Each CDR3 protein is one row after TCRdb ran MiXCR on the reads. Here the sample spans around 710,000 distinct CDR3 sequences, 25% to 30% being singletons. These receptors have no identified antigens. The sample consisted of cultured CD8+ T cells from PBMCs, taken from culture after CMV antigen stimulation. The source of these receptors is a human donor in good health (CMV status not recorded). Some clones in this sample may be carry-over from other donors' samples.

This clonotype was detected a few times. The gene calls are TRBV7-8 and TRBJ2-7; tentative D call: TRBD2 (6 bases). V was trimmed by 1 base and J by 4 bases, leaving 14 bases between them. Per germline, CDR1 SGHVS and CDR2 FQNEAQ. The CDR3 consists of 15 residues. CDR3 loop: CASSLDAGRFYEQYF. The CDR3 DNA follows: TGTGCCAGCAGCTTAGATGCGGGACGGTTTTACGAGCAGTACTTC.

Comments on this clonotype: No conserved phenylalanine or tryptophan is present at the end of the CDR3, so a read error is the likely explanation. The gene calls are TRBV19 and TRBJ1-2; D call uncertain. This CDR3 comprises 13 residues. CDR1 is LNHDA and CDR2 is SQIVND in the germline V gene (reference sequence). Trimming took 4 bases from V and 2 from J, leaving 8 bases between them. CDR3 amino acids: CASSRQKNYGYTL. The CDR3 DNA is TGTGCCAGTAGTAGGCAGAAGAACTATGGCTACACCTTA.

A few counts support this clonotype. A read error may explain this, as a much larger clone is one base away. The chain uses TRBV7-6 and TRBJ2-1; no reliable D call. Germline V lookup: CDR1 SGHVS, CDR2 FNYEAQ. CDR3 length equals 12 residues. The V gene lost 8 bases and the J gene lost 2 bases, with 7 bases spanning the gap. CDR3: CASLGPYNEQFF. For the CDR3, the DNA is TGTGCCAGCCTAGGGCCCTACAATGAGCAGTTCTTC.

In the case of this clonotype: Since a much larger clone is just one base distant, this may be a read error. This chain joins TRBV7-6 and TRBJ2-3; 7 bases are shared with TRBD2. Looked up from germline, CDR1 is SGHVS and CDR2 is FNYEAQ. The CDR3 runs to 15 residues. The CDR3 spells CVSSLESGGTDTQYF. CDR3 DNA sequence: TGTGTCAGCAGCTTAGAAAGCGGGGGCACAGATACGCAGTATTTT.

This chain connects TRBV7-6 to TRBJ2-7, with a possible D match to TRBD1 (5 bases). V dropped 5 bases and J dropped 2 bases, with 16 bases sitting between them. Germline CDR1 is SGHVS and CDR2 is FNYEAQ. This CDR3 spans 15 amino acids. The CDR3 loop reads CASSPDAGSAYEQYF. The DNA of the CDR3 is TGTGCCAGCAGCCCCGATGCAGGGTCAGCCTACGAGCAGTACTTC.